This T cell receptor beta chain was captured by sequencing in a study of early T cells in non-severe SARS-CoV-2 infection (dated by TCRdb to 2020 to 2023). As for the study more broadly: TCR sequencing used bulk RNA from unsorted whole blood, so alpha and beta chains could not be paired.

This was a case-control study nested in a cohort of healthcare workers in London, UK, who had nasopharyngeal swab PCR tests and blood samples taken every week. Healthcare workers were recruited during the week of the UK lockdown, between 23 and 31 March 2020, and followed weekly for up to roughly 15 weeks. Results the study describes overall, beyond this receptor: Matching against VDJdb was skewed toward anti-spike CD8 responses, likely underestimated virus-specific expansions, and missed private and CD4 specificities.

This clonotype was counted many times. The antigen it recognizes is unknown. No base quality information exists; no much larger clone differs at one position. Trimming removed 5 bases from V and 5 bases from J; the gene matches leave 8 bases unexplained. Reading the germline V gene (reference sequence) gives CDR1 MNHNY and CDR2 SVGAGI. Including cysteine and phenylalanine, the CDR3 has 14 amino acids. CDR3 DNA only is kept here, 42 bases in frame from base 1. The library was generated by 5' RACE. This sample was sequenced with a NextSeq 500. Unique molecular identifiers were attached to individual cDNA molecules in the TCR library protocol so that sequencing error and PCR bias could be corrected. Both TCR alpha and beta chains were sequenced, and tight co-correlation was observed between alpha and beta sequence abundances in each sample. As for the authors' bioinformatics: Decombinator V4 was used to annotate TCR sequences for V gene, J gene and CDR3. TCRs were defined as expanded if a significant change between any two time points was detected under a Poisson model with p below 0.0001. TCR abundances were normalised to the total number of TCRs sequenced in each sample and reported as counts per million. TRAV1-2 paired with TRAJ12, TRAJ20 or TRAJ33 defined MAIT TCRs, while TRAV10 paired with TRAJ18 defined iNKT TCRs. VDJdb, accessed 1 November 2021, was searched for CMV, EBV and SARS-CoV-2 annotated TCRs, excluding TCRs annotated for multiple antigens. The public reads were run again by TCRdb, first through fastp at Q25 and then through MiXCR, and only productive beta chains were kept. Each record represents a unique CDR3 protein, reported with the most common genes and DNA among its rows. What appears here as the V and J calls and clone size reflects TCRdb's work, not the paper's. In this sample the table shows tens of thousands of distinct CDR3 sequences, 3% to 4.5% of which occur a single time. In total, the top ten clones hold 9% to 10% of the sample.

The receptor chain draws on TRBV6-6 and TRBJ2-5, with TRBD1 identical over 7 junction bases. The sequencing sample was made of whole blood. The receptor was isolated from an adult who was a healthcare worker with PCR-confirmed SARS-CoV-2 infection or an uninfected control (not recorded which). The nucleotides read TGTGCCAGCAGTCTCCAGACAGGGCGGGAGACCCAGTACTTC. This codes for CASSLQTGRETQYF.